The clone carrying this T cell receptor beta chain was detected only once. Its specificity is unknown. The assay was immunoSEQ multiplex PCR, and TCRdb's table has in-frame clones only and misses some. The sample has some 120,000 clones, about 93% seen once. The data were obtained in a study of T cell responses to AZD1222 COVID-19 vaccine. Background on the study: Researchers grouped second doses given at about 4 or about 12 weeks into one pool.

General study results and limits: Spike-spanning, vaccine-associated CD4 TCRs were dominant at 160-218 and 743-854. Vaccination with two AZD1222 doses was followed by a rise in Spike-specific TCR breadth and depth.

This CDR3 contains 15 residues. V was clipped by 3 bases and J by 7 bases; unmatched bases: 12. Germline CDR1 and CDR2: GTSNPN and SVGIG (reference sequence). Source: peripheral blood, taken on day 0 of AZD1222 vaccination. The rearrangement links TRBV30 to TRBJ1-1, with 9 bases matching TRBD1. The sequence derives from an adult in good health. The CDR3 reads CAWRGAGTGNLEAFF. As DNA, the CDR3 is TGTGCCTGGAGAGGGGCCGGGACAGGGAACCTTGAAGCTTTCTTT.